This T cell receptor beta chain was sequenced for a study of early T cells in non-severe SARS-CoV-2 infection (dated by TCRdb to about 2021). At the level of the whole study: Because TCR sequencing was done on bulk RNA from unsorted whole blood, the alpha and beta chains could not be paired.

Libraries were constructed by 5' RACE. TCRdb lists the instrument as NextSeq 500. Unique molecular identifiers were attached to individual cDNA molecules in the TCR library protocol so that sequencing error and PCR bias could be corrected. Both TCR alpha and beta chains were sequenced, and tight co-correlation was observed between alpha and beta sequence abundances in each sample. As for the authors' bioinformatics: Decombinator V4 was used to perform V gene, J gene and CDR3 annotation of TCR sequences. TCRs were defined as expanded if a significant change between any two time points was detected under a Poisson model with p below 0.0001. Abundances of TCRs were expressed as counts per million after normalisation to the total number of TCRs sequenced in each sample. MAIT TCRs were defined by TRAV1-2 paired with TRAJ12, TRAJ20 or TRAJ33, and iNKT TCRs by TRAV10 paired with TRAJ18. VDJdb, accessed 1 November 2021, was searched for CMV, EBV and SARS-CoV-2 annotated TCRs, excluding TCRs annotated for multiple antigens. TCRdb passed the public sequencing reads through fastp at Q25 and MiXCR, retaining productive beta sequences. Here each entry gathers all rows of one CDR3 protein and keeps the most common genes and DNA. TCRdb assigned the V and J calls; the authors' analysis was not used. Counted in this sample were about 32,000 distinct CDR3 sequences; approximately 9.2% of them appeared once. The ten biggest clones cover approximately 13% of the sample.

This clonotype showed up many times. Its antigen remains unidentified. Per-nucleotide qualities are absent, and no much larger clonotype sits a single base away. The study was a case-control design nested within a healthcare worker cohort in London, UK, with weekly nasopharyngeal swab PCR tests and blood sampling. Healthcare workers were recruited during the week of the UK lockdown, between 23 and 31 March 2020, and followed weekly for up to roughly 16 weeks. Study-level results and caveats: VDJdb matching was skewed toward anti-spike CD8 responses and likely underestimated virus-specific expansions, missing private and CD4 specificities.

Clipping removes 10 bases from V and 3 bases from J, with 6 as the unmatched junction base count. Measured from the cysteine to the phenylalanine, the CDR3 is 13 residues long. The read is trimmed to its CDR3 DNA, 39 bases read in frame from base 1. The germline V gene specifies SGHDT as CDR1 and YYEEEE as CDR2. The chain joins TRBV5-6 to TRBJ2-1, and TRBD1 matches 8 of the central bases. Material for sequencing was whole blood. The sequence was collected from an adult who was a healthcare worker with PCR-confirmed SARS-CoV-2 infection or an uninfected control (not recorded which). For the CDR3, the sequence is CASRGQVYNEQFF. The DNA sequence reads TGTGCCTCCCGGGGACAGGTCTACAATGAGCAGTTCTTC. Here the CDR3 is joined to the reference TRBV5-6 and TRBJ2-1 genes, and the full variable domain is: DAGVTQSPTHLIKTRGQQVTLRCSPKSGHDTVSWYQQALGQGPQFIFQYYEEEERQRGNFPDRFSGHQFPNYSSELNVNALLLGDSALYLCASRGQVYNEQFFGPGTRLTVL.